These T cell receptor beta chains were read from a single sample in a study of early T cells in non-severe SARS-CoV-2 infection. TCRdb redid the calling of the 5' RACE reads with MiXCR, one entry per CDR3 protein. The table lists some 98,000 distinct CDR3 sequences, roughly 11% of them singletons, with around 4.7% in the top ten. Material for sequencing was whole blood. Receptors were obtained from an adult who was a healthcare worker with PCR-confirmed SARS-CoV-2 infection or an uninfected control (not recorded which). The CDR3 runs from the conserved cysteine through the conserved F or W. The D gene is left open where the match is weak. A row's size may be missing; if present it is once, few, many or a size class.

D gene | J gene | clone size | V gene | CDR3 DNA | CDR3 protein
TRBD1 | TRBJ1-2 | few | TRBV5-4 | TGTGCCAGCAGCTTGGTTGGGACAGTGAACGCCTATGGCTACACCTTC | CASSLVGTVNAYGYTF
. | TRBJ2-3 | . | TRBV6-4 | TGTGCCAGCAGACGGAGCGGCCTACGCACAGATACGCAGTATTTT | CASRRSGLRTDTQYF
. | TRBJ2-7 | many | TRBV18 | TGTGCCAGCTCACCTAGGACGGGCTACGAGCAGTACTTC | CASSPRTGYEQYF
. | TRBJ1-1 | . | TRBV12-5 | TGTGCTAGTGGTGCCGCGGGGGACACTGAAGCTTTCTTT | CASGAAGDTEAFF
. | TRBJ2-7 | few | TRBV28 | TGTGCCAGCAGTCCCCGGCTCTACGAGCAGTACTTC | CASSPRLYEQYF
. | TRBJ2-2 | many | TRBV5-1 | TGCGCCAGCAGCTTGGGGAATCGAGTACCGAACACCGGGGAGCTGTTTTTT | CASSLGNRVPNTGELFF
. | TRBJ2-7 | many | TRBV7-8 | TGTGCCAGCAGCCGCGGGACTCCACGGGAGCAGTACTTC | CASSRGTPREQYF
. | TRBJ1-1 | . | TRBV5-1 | TGCGCCAGCAGCTTGGAGAGCAGGAACACTGAAGCTTTCTTT | CASSLESRNTEAFF
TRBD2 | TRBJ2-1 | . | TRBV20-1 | TGCAGTGCGCTGACTAGCGGGGCCTACAATGAGCAGTTCTTC | CSALTSGAYNEQFF
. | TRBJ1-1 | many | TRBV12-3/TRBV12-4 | TGTGCCAGCAGTGTCCAGGGGCCGAACACTGAAGCTTTCTTT | CASSVQGPNTEAFF
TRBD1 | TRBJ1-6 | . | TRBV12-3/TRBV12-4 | TGTGCCAGCAGTTTAATCCGGGACAGGGGTGTCCCCCTCCACTTT | CASSLIRDRGVPLHF
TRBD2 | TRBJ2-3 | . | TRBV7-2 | TGTGCCAGCAGCTTTGGGCTAGCGGGATTAGATACGCAGTATTTT | CASSFGLAGLDTQYF
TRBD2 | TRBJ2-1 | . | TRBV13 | TGTGCCAGCAGCTCCGGACTAGTGGGTGGCAATGAGCAGTTCTTC | CASSSGLVGGNEQFF
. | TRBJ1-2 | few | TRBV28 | TGTGCCAGCAGTTTTGCCAGGGGAATCTATGGCTACACCTTC | CASSFARGIYGYTF
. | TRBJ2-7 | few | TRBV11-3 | TGTGCCAGCCCCAGACAGGCCCCCTGCTACGAGCAGTACTTC | CASPRQAPCYEQYF
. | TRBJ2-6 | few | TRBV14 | TGTGCCAGCAGCCAAACAGGCCTAGGGCCTGGGGCCAACGTCCTGACTTTC | CASSQTGLGPGANVLTF
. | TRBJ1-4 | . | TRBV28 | TGTGCCAGCAGTCCCCCCGGGACTGCAGTAGGAAAACTGTTTTTT | CASSPPGTAVGKLFF
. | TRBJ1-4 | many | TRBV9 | TGTGCCAGCAGCGTAGCCCCTGGGGATGAAAAACTGTTTTTT | CASSVAPGDEKLFF
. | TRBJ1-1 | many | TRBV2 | TGTGCCAGCAGTCGACAGAACACTGAAGCTTTCTTT | CASSRQNTEAFF
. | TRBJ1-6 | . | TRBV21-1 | TGTGCCAGCAGCAAAGGTCAGGGAGGTAGTAGCTCCTATAATTCACCCCTCCACTTT | CASSKGQGGSSSYNSPLHF
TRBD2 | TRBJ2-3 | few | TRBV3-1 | TGTGCCAGCAGCCTTAGAGGAGCGGGGACGTACACAGATACGCAGTATTTT | CASSLRGAGTYTDTQYF
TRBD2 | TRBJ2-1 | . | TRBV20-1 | TGCAGTGCTAGCCGACTAGCGGGGGTACTTAGCGATGAGCAGTTCTTC | CSASRLAGVLSDEQFF
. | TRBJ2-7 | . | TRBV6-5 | TGTGCCAGCACCGAAAGGGGGGCCCACTCCTACGAGCAGTACTTC | CASTERGAHSYEQYF
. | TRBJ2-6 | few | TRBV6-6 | TGTGCCAGCAGTGAGGGAGGCCCAAGGTCCCCCTCTGGGGCCAACGTCCTGACTTTC | CASSEGGPRSPSGANVLTF
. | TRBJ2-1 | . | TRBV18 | TGTGCCAGCTCACCGCATAAGGGCGATGAGCAGTTCTTC | CASSPHKGDEQFF
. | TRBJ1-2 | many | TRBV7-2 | TGTGCCAGCAGCTTAACTCGCTTTCGGGGGGCGCCCTATGGCTACACCTTC | CASSLTRFRGAPYGYTF
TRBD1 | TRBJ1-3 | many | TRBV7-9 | TGTGCCAGCAGCTTCATCACAGGGGGCACTCCCTCTGGAAACACCATATATTTT | CASSFITGGTPSGNTIYF
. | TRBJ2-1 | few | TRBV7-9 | TGTGCCAGCAGCCCCCAAGGATGGGATGAGCAGTTCTTC | CASSPQGWDEQFF
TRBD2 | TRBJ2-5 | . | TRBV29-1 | TGCAGCGTTACTAGCGGGTTGGAGACCCAGTACTTC | CSVTSGLETQYF
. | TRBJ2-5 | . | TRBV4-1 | TGCGCCAGCAGCCACCCGGGGACACCCAGGACCCAGTACTTC | CASSHPGTPRTQYF
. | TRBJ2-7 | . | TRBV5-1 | TGCGCCAGCAGCTTGGCCGTCGCTAGCAGCTCCTACGAGCAGTACTTC | CASSLAVASSSYEQYF
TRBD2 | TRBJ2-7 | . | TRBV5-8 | TGTGCCAGCAGCTGGGGGGGACCGCTCCAGGAGCAGTACTTC | CASSWGGPLQEQYF
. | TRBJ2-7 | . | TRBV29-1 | TGCAGCGTTGTGCAGGGAGGCTACGAGCAGTACTTC | CSVVQGGYEQYF
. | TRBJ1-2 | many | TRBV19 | TGTGCCAGTAGTATAGATCGCCGTGGGGATGGCTACACCTTC | CASSIDRRGDGYTF
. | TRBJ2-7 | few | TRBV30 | TGTGCCTGGAGTGTCGGGGGAAACGAGCAGTACTTC | CAWSVGGNEQYF
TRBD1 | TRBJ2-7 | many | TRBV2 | TGTGCCAGCAGTGAACAGGGGGCGTTCTCCGAGCAGTACTTC | CASSEQGAFSEQYF
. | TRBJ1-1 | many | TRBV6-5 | TGTGCCAGCAGTACCTTTACCACAACATTTACCACTGAAGCTTTCTTT | CASSTFTTTFTTEAFF
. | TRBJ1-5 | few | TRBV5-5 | TGTGCCAGCAGCTTGTCGAGGGCCGAGGGCAATCAGCCCCAGCATTTT | CASSLSRAEGNQPQHF
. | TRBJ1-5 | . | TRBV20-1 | TGCAGTGCTAGCGGACGGGACAATCAGCCCCAGCATTTT | CSASGRDNQPQHF
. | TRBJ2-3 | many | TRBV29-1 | TGCAGCGTTGAAGCCGTAACTAGCACAGATACGCAGTATTTT | CSVEAVTSTDTQYF
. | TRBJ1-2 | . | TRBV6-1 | TGTGCCAGCAGAGCGACAGTGAACTATGGCTACACCTTC | CASRATVNYGYTF
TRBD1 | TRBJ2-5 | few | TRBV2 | TGTGCCAGCCGTAGACAGGGAATGTTCCAAGAGACCCAGTACTTC | CASRRQGMFQETQYF
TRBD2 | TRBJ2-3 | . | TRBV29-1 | TGCAGCGCCGGGGGAGCAGGGCCCGGACTAGCAGGGAATACGCAGTATTTT | CSAGGAGPGLAGNTQYF
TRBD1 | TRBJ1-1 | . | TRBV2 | TGTGCCAGCAGTCTGACAGGGGAAACTGAAGCTTTCTTT | CASSLTGETEAFF
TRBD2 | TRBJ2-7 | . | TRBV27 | TGTGCCAGCAGTTTGAAGCGGGAGGGCATGTACGAGCAGTACTTC | CASSLKREGMYEQYF